The 12 T cell receptor beta chains presented below share a single source sample, sequenced in a study of cytotoxic CD8 clonotypes in ibrutinib-treated CLL (dated by TCRdb to the early 2020s). Library construction relied on the immunoSEQ multiplex PCR assay. This immuneACCESS table, as held by TCRdb, lists in-frame sequences with V and J called but not all clones. Of the missing ones, under half trace to an unresolved V gene in checked studies; the others have no known cause. The sample records 65,000 to 80,000 clones, over 80% of which are singletons. The ten most abundant clones make up 35% to 45% of the sample. This specimen's time point label, per the study, means: approximately 2 years on ibrutinib. The source was PBMCs, collected after 24 months of ibrutinib treatment. Every receptor here comes from a human donor with chronic lymphocytic leukemia.

The V and J genes are TRBV14 and TRBJ2-2; weak D call: TRBD2 (6 bases). Germline CDR1 SGHDN, CDR2 FVKESK. There are 19 residues in the CDR3. V was shortened by 6 bases and J by 2 bases, with 25 bases between the two germline ends. CDR3 protein: CASSRRRVAGTLNTGELFF. The DNA for the CDR3 is TGTGCCAGCAGTCGACGTCGGGTGGCGGGGACCCTTAACACCGGGGAGCTGTTTTTT.

This clone was picked up a small number of times. The V and J genes are TRBV19 and TRBJ2-7; the D is unclear. The germline gives CDR1 LNHDA, CDR2 SQIVND (reference sequence). The V end was cut by 1 base, the J end by 3 bases, with 10 bases between. The length of the CDR3 is 14 residues. The CDR3 sequence is CASSIGRSDYEQYF. Here the CDR3 DNA reads TGTGCCAGTAGTATAGGCAGGTCGGACTACGAGCAGTACTTC.

CDR3 in DNA: TGCGCCAGCAGCTTGGTCGTGGGAGCCAACGAGCAGTACTTC. Translating it yields CASSLVVGANEQYF. This chain links TRBV5-1 with TRBJ2-7; the D gene is possibly TRBD2 (5 bases). Trimming shortened V by 0 bases and J by 5 bases, and 12 bases separated the two germline ends. Germline V gene sequence: CDR1 SGHRS, CDR2 YFSETQ. This CDR3 has 14 residues.

The V call is TRBV19, the J call TRBJ2-7; D remains ambiguous. The CDR3 has 13 amino acids. Germline V gene lookup returns CDR1 LNHDA and CDR2 SQIVND (reference sequence). The V and J ends lost 10 bases and 2 bases respectively, with 15 bases between them. The CDR3 coding sequence is TGTGCCACCCTTGAAACAGTTGCCTACGAGCAGTACTTC. Protein: CATLETVAYEQYF. Using reference TRBV19 and TRBJ2-7 for the parts outside the CDR3, the full variable domain is DGGITQSPKYLFRKEGQNVTLSCEQNLNHDAMYWYRQDPGQGLRLIYYSQIVNDFQKGDIAEGYSVSREKKESFPLTVTSAQKNPTAFYLCATLETVAYEQYFGPGTRLTVT.

This clone was recorded only once. The chain couples TRBV21-1 to TRBJ1-4; the table gives TRBD1 as D, unverified against the DNA. TRBV21-1 is a pseudogene segment. The CDR3 contains 17 residues. CDR3 bases: TGTGCCAGCAGCAAACGTCTGGGGGACAGCAGTAATGAAAAACTGTTTTTT. This sequence encodes CASSKRLGDSSNEKLFF.

This chain joins TRBV5-8 and TRBJ2-1; 8 bases are shared with TRBD2. The V gene end was trimmed by 4 bases and the J gene end by 14 bases; junction bases not matched to a gene: 11. Per the germline V gene, CDR1 is SGHTS and CDR2 is YDEGEE. The length of the CDR3 is 13 residues. The CDR3 DNA follows: TGTGCCAGCAGCGTGGGACTAGGAGTTTCGGAGTTCTTC. Protein: CASSVGLGVSEFF. The whole variable domain, filled in from reference TRBV5-8 and TRBJ2-1, reads EAGVTQSPTHLIKTRGQQATLRCSPISGHTSVYWYQQALGLGLQFLLWYDEGEERNRGNFPPRFSGRQFPNYSSELNVNALELEDSALYLCASSVGLGVSEFFGPGTRLTVL.

This clone was found many times. The V and J genes are TRBV19 and TRBJ1-1, with unresolved D. Trimming removed 3 bases from V and 3 bases from J, with 11 bases in between. Germline CDR1 is LNHDA and CDR2 is SQIVND (reference sequence). This CDR3 comprises 14 residues. In DNA form, the CDR3 reads TGTGCCAGTAGTATCATTTCTCGGGACACTGAAGCTTTCTTT. Translated, it gives CASSIISRDTEAFF.

The chain recombines TRBV6-6 with TRBJ2-2, with 9 bases identical to TRBD2. This CDR3 has 14 residues. Germline V CDR1 and CDR2: MNHNY, SVGAGI (reference sequence). Germline trimming cut 10 bases from V and 3 bases from J; bases unmatched to any gene: 6. The CDR3 loop is CAIAGVKDTGELFF. Here the CDR3 DNA reads TGTGCCATAGCGGGAGTTAAGGACACCGGGGAGCTGTTTTTT.

This clone was detected once. The CDR3 region has the DNA TGTGCCAGCAGCTCCTGGACTACTAGGGCCCAGTACTTC. It yields the protein CASSSWTTRAQYF. The genes are TRBV7-2 and TRBJ2-5, with D perhaps TRBD2 (6 bases). With 4 bases removed from V and 9 bases from J, the gap between germline ends came to 15 bases. This CDR3 has 13 residues. Germline lookup yields CDR1 SGHTA and CDR2 FQGNSA.

The chain carries TRBV5-4 and TRBJ2-2; no reliable D call. V was cut by 3 bases and J by 0 bases, with 9 bases left in between. The germline gives CDR1 SGHNT, CDR2 YYREEE (reference sequence). The CDR3 runs to 15 residues. In DNA form, the CDR3 reads TGTGCCAGCAGCTCCGCCCGGGCGAACACCGGGGAGCTGTTTTTT. Translated: CASSSARANTGELFF.

The table lists this clone with a few counts. The chain uses TRBV7-6 and TRBJ2-7; 8 nucleotides match TRBD2. With 0 bases clipped from V and 4 bases from J, the junction kept 8 bases outside the gene matches. Germline V gives CDR1 SGHVS, CDR2 FNYEAQ. The CDR3 runs to 16 residues. CDR3 residues: CASSLAPSGPLYEQYF. The CDR3 nucleotides are TGTGCCAGCAGCTTAGCCCCTAGCGGGCCCCTTTACGAGCAGTACTTC.

This clone showed up just once. This chain uses TRBV7-6 with TRBJ1-4; 8 bases align to TRBD1. This CDR3 has 17 residues. Germline V gives CDR1 SGHVS, CDR2 FNYEAQ. J gave up 0 bases and V 4 bases, and 7 bases lay outside the gene matches. In DNA, the CDR3 is TGTGCCAGCAGCTCGGGACAGGCTGCCCCAACTAATGAAAAACTGTTTTTT. Amino acids: CASSSGQAAPTNEKLFF.